This T cell receptor beta chain was recorded in a study of tumor and adjacent non-tumor tissue in lung cancer. CDR1 SGDLS and CDR2 YYNGEE come from the germline V gene. CDR3 length: 15 amino acids. This sample's RNA came from whole unsorted tissue. Distant lung tissue was collected more than 3 cm away from the tumor edge. Donors were chemotherapy-naive, newly diagnosed lung cancer surgical patients in China, August–late 2014. Comments on this clonotype: Its antigen remains unknown. At one of its ends the junction is not consistent with the germline gene, which may arise from a read error.

TCRbeta libraries were built with three rounds of nested PCR, modified from ARM-PCR. TCRdb fed the multiplex PCR reads into MiXCR, producing one record per CDR3 protein. The table shows approximately 120,000 distinct CDR3 sequences, with about 61% occurring only once. Whole-study results and caveats: Compared with tumor, normal lung showed significantly lower TCR diversity. Higher tumor TCR diversity was associated with shorter survival. Tumor repertoires had a smaller top 100 clone share than normal lung.

This sequence originates from a man aged 55 to 69 with non-small cell lung cancer. Sequencing was performed on distant non-tumor lung tissue. The gene calls are TRBV9 and TRBJ2-5; D might be TRBD2 (6 bases). The CDR3 nucleotides read TGTACCAGCAGCGTAGGGTCCGGGAGCAGCGAGACCCAGTACTTC. Amino acid sequence: CTSSVGSGSSETQYF.